The clone carrying this TCR beta chain was counted at least ten times. Its target is unknown. This CDR3 comprises 13 residues. V dropped 6 bases and J dropped 10 bases, with 13 bases sitting between them. TCRdb redid the calling of the 5' RACE reads with MiXCR, one entry per CDR3 protein. The sample holds over 600,000 distinct CDR3 sequences, over 20% seen once. This sample is part of a study of identical twins. Findings of the study overall: Carriage of fewer insertions was seen in abundant cord blood beta clonotypes, whereas memory repertoires showed none.

These data were also reused for a study on T cells expressing NK-cell markers.

The TCR comes from a woman aged 18-29 years in good health. The V call is TRBV12-3 or TRBV12-4, the J call TRBJ1-6; D gene uncertain. Sequencing was performed on PBMCs. The CDR3 reads CASSPSRSSPLHF. The CDR3 nucleotides read TGTGCCAGCAGCCCCAGCCGGTCCTCACCCCTCCACTTT.